This record looks at one T cell receptor (beta chain) sequence and its context. This specimen belongs to a study of blood T cell repertoires in COVID-19. Overall study context: The United States, Italy and Spain were the sources of the acute and convalescent COVID-19 samples. PBMCs, B-cell-depleted T cells, or T cells provided the cDNA or gDNA that made up the material.

Authors' data handling: By means of reference gene primer amplification, nucleated cell counts were estimated. Clones were sequenced by immunoSEQ multiplex PCR, and TCRdb holds only the in-frame ones, with some missing. V, J and clone size are those of that table, while D and trimming were read from the DNA. The sample has 100,000 or so clones; 70% to 90% are singletons. This CDR3 has 11 residues. Trimming took 2 bases from V and 9 from J, leaving 5 bases between them. V and J are TRBV12-3 or TRBV12-4 and TRBJ2-1; no clear D gene. Sequenced input: peripheral blood. The source is a man between 60 and 70 years old with acute or convalescent COVID-19. Written as DNA, the CDR3 is TGTGCCAGCAGTTTAATGAGTGAGCAGTTCTTC. Translating gives CASSLMSEQFF.